This is a list of T cell receptor beta chains from one sample in a study of cytomegalovirus exposure and HLA in healthy donors. Assay: immunoSEQ multiplex PCR; the TCRdb copy retains only in-frame clones and omits some. The sample records around 160,000 clones, 70% to 80% being singletons. Material: PBMCs. The source is a male donor in good health and CMV-seronegative. Both conserved end residues are part of each CDR3. The D gene is left open where the match is weak. Expanded clones are given a class, and other clones once, few, many or no size at all.

cdr3_aa: CASSPRLAGSSYNEQFF
cdr3_nt: TGTGCCAGCAGCCCCCGACTAGCGGGGAGCTCCTACAATGAGCAGTTCTTC
d_call: TRBD2
j_call: TRBJ2-1
clone_size: NA
v_call: TRBV9

cdr3_aa: CSVQPTGEYEQYF
cdr3_nt: TGCAGCGTTCAGCCGACAGGCGAATACGAGCAGTACTTC
d_call: NA
j_call: TRBJ2-7
clone_size: NA
v_call: TRBV29-1

cdr3_aa: CSVEDQGQPNEKLFF
cdr3_nt: TGCAGCGTTGAAGATCAGGGACAGCCTAATGAAAAACTGTTTTTT
d_call: TRBD1
j_call: TRBJ1-4
clone_size: NA
v_call: TRBV29-1

cdr3_aa: CASSLWQGHADTQYF
cdr3_nt: TGCGCCAGCAGCTTGTGGCAGGGGCATGCAGATACGCAGTATTTT
d_call: NA
j_call: TRBJ2-3
clone_size: NA
v_call: TRBV5-1

cdr3_aa: CASRLASSYEQYF
cdr3_nt: TGCGCCAGCAGATTAGCGTCCTCCTACGAGCAGTACTTC
d_call: NA
j_call: TRBJ2-7
clone_size: NA
v_call: TRBV5-1

cdr3_aa: CASRYRSDSTDTQYF
cdr3_nt: TGCGCCAGCAGATACAGGTCGGACAGCACAGATACGCAGTATTTT
d_call: NA
j_call: TRBJ2-3
clone_size: once
v_call: TRBV5-1

cdr3_aa: CASRGTSRDTQYF
cdr3_nt: TGTGCCAGCAGGGGGACTAGCAGGGATACGCAGTATTTT
d_call: TRBD2
j_call: TRBJ2-3
clone_size: NA
v_call: TRBV6-5

cdr3_aa: CATGQGPNQPQHF
cdr3_nt: TGTGCCACCGGACAGGGGCCGAATCAGCCCCAGCATTTT
d_call: TRBD1
j_call: TRBJ1-5
clone_size: NA
v_call: TRBV6-5

cdr3_aa: CASSFVGLGNTGELFF
cdr3_nt: TGCGCCAGCAGCTTTGTCGGACTGGGGAACACCGGGGAGCTGTTTTTT
d_call: NA
j_call: TRBJ2-2
clone_size: NA
v_call: TRBV5-1

cdr3_aa: CASSLGAGGYEQYF
cdr3_nt: TGCGCCAGCAGCTTAGGAGCGGGAGGCTACGAGCAGTACTTC
d_call: TRBD2
j_call: TRBJ2-7
clone_size: NA
v_call: TRBV5-1

cdr3_aa: CASSPKGSGRNEQYF
cdr3_nt: TGTGCCAGTAGCCCTAAGGGTAGCGGGAGGAACGAGCAGTACTTC
d_call: TRBD2
j_call: TRBJ2-7
clone_size: NA
v_call: TRBV19

cdr3_aa: CASSQSGFYGYTF
cdr3_nt: TGCGCCAGCAGCCAATCAGGGTTCTATGGCTACACCTTC
d_call: NA
j_call: TRBJ1-2
clone_size: NA
v_call: TRBV4-3

cdr3_aa: CASSPQTGAVTEAFF
cdr3_nt: TGTGCCAGCAGTCCCCAGACAGGGGCCGTCACTGAAGCTTTCTTT
d_call: TRBD1
j_call: TRBJ1-1
clone_size: NA
v_call: TRBV6-4

cdr3_aa: CASSPQTGIQPQHF
cdr3_nt: TGCGCCAGCAGCCCTCAGACAGGGATTCAGCCCCAGCATTTT
d_call: TRBD1
j_call: TRBJ1-5
clone_size: NA
v_call: TRBV4-3

cdr3_aa: CASSLAYDSSYEQYF
cdr3_nt: TGCGCCAGCAGCTTGGCCTATGACAGTTCCTACGAGCAGTACTTC
d_call: NA
j_call: TRBJ2-7
clone_size: NA
v_call: TRBV5-1

cdr3_aa: CASSLQGVDMGEQYF
cdr3_nt: TGCGCCAGCAGCCTCCAGGGGGTGGACATGGGGGAGCAGTACTTC
d_call: TRBD1
j_call: TRBJ2-7
clone_size: few
v_call: TRBV5-1

cdr3_aa: CASSQGEAGSDGYTF
cdr3_nt: TGCGCCAGCAGCCAAGGTGAGGCGGGCTCGGATGGCTACACCTTC
d_call: NA
j_call: TRBJ1-2
clone_size: NA
v_call: TRBV4-1